Each of the 17 T cell receptor beta chains below was sequenced from the same sample in a study of follicular helper T cells after annual influenza vaccination. Sequencing was performed with immunoSEQ multiplex PCR; in TCRdb, only in-frame clones are kept and a portion is missing. The table lists about 4,200 clones, roughly 78% of them singletons. The time point: 2015-2016 season, 7 days after influenza vaccination. This material consisted of CXCR5+ CD38- circulating T follicular helper cells from blood, taken 7 days after influenza vaccination. Subset here: circulating Tfh, non-naive CD4+CXCR5+PD-1+ (ICOS+CD38+ or ICOS-CD38-). The source is an adult who received the influenza vaccine.

Only one count was recorded for this clone. V and J are TRBV4-3 and TRBJ2-2; D remains unclear. Germline CDR1 is LGHNA and CDR2 is YSLEER. The CDR3 contains 13 residues. V was shortened by 6 bases and J by 4 bases, with 9 bases between the two germline ends. The CDR3 bases are TGCGCCAGCAGGGCCCTAGGCACCGGGGAGCTGTTTTTT. Protein: CASRALGTGELFF.

The chain links TRBV18 to TRBJ2-3, with TRBD1 matching over 7 bases. The CDR3 totals 15 residues. V shed 3 bases and J 1 base; nucleotides not matched to a gene: 4. CDR1 and CDR2 from the germline V gene are KGHSH and LQKENI. The CDR3 loop reads CASSPAGQGTDTQYF. The CDR3 DNA follows: TGTGCCAGCTCACCGGCCGGACAGGGCACAGATACGCAGTATTTT.

This chain uses TRBV25-1 with TRBJ1-2; 8 bases line up with TRBD1. Germline CDR1 and CDR2: MGHDK and SYGVNS. The CDR3 has 13 amino acids. J lost 6 bases, V lost 4 bases, and 4 bases had no gene match. DNA for the CDR3: TGTGCCAGCAGTGCAGGACAGGGTGATGGCTACACCTTC. This codes for CASSAGQGDGYTF.

CDR3: CASGPGQSEQYF. Written as DNA, the CDR3 is TGTGCTAGTGGTCCGGGACAGTCAGAGCAGTACTTC. This chain links TRBV12-5 with TRBJ2-7; 7 positions match TRBD1. The CDR3 consists of 12 residues. Germline V gene data show CDR1 as LGHNT and CDR2 as FRNRAP. J lost 7 bases, V lost 5 bases, and 5 bases had no gene match.

The chain combines TRBV6-6 with TRBJ2-6, with D possibly matching TRBD1 (6 bases). The CDR3 contains 16 residues. V was trimmed by 6 bases and J by 0 bases, leaving 12 bases between them. The V gene's germline CDR1 is MNHNY and CDR2 SVGAGI (reference sequence). The CDR3 here is CASRTGTTSGANVLTF. The DNA of the CDR3 is TGTGCCAGCAGAACCGGGACAACCTCTGGGGCCAACGTCCTGACTTTC.

This clone was observed a handful of times. The rearrangement uses TRBV18 and TRBJ1-1; possibly TRBD1 for D (6 bases). Germline values: CDR1 KGHSH, CDR2 LQKENI. The germline V and J ends were trimmed by 2 bases and 0 bases, with 10 bases remaining between them. CDR3 length: 15 residues. The CDR3 coding sequence is TGTGCCAGCTCACCAAGTGAGGGGGTGAACACTGAAGCTTTCTTT. Translation: CASSPSEGVNTEAFF.

This chain connects TRBV19 to TRBJ2-5; TRBD1 matches at 8 bases. V shed 7 bases and J 7 bases; nucleotides not matched to a gene: 8. The CDR3 has 13 amino acids. The germline V gene has CDR1 LNHDA and CDR2 SQIVND (reference sequence). As DNA, the CDR3 is TGTGCCAGTAATCCTAACAGGGGGACGACCCAGTACTTC. Encoded protein: CASNPNRGTTQYF.

This chain connects TRBV7-9 to TRBJ1-4; 7 positions agree with TRBD1. The V segment lost 5 bases and the J segment 0 bases; nucleotides outside the gene matches: 3. The germline V gene encodes CDR1 SEHNR and CDR2 FQNEAQ (reference sequence). The CDR3 spans 15 residues. CDR3 sequence reads: CASSTGDATNEKLFF. As DNA, the CDR3 is TGTGCCAGCAGCACAGGGGACGCAACTAATGAAAAACTGTTTTTT.

This rearrangement joins TRBV30 to TRBJ1-2; 10 bases match TRBD1. V gave up 2 bases and J gave up 7 bases; unmatched junction bases: 4. Germline V gives CDR1 GTSNPN, CDR2 SVGIG (reference sequence). This CDR3 contains 13 residues. The CDR3 nucleotides read TGTGCCTGGAGTCACGGGACAGGGGTTGGCTACACCTTC. Its translation is CAWSHGTGVGYTF. Variable domain in full (rest from reference TRBV30 and TRBJ1-2): SQTIHQWPATLVQPVGSPLSLECTVEGTSNPNLYWYRQAAGRGLQLLFYSVGIGQISSEVPQNLSASRPQDRQFILSSKKLLLSDSGFYLCAWSHGTGVGYTFGSGTRLTVV.

In this sample, this clone turned up once. This chain links TRBV11-2 with TRBJ2-3; D may correspond to TRBD1 or TRBD2 (6 bases each). This CDR3 region has 16 residues. The germline CDR1 and CDR2 sequences are SGHAT and FQNNGV. The germline V and J ends were trimmed by 5 bases and 4 bases, with 19 bases remaining between them. CDR3 amino acids: CASSPLRGVGADTQYF. In DNA, the CDR3 is TGTGCCAGCAGCCCCTTGAGGGGGGTTGGCGCAGATACGCAGTATTTT.

The chain links TRBV4-3 to TRBJ2-2; D call uncertain. V was trimmed by 0 bases and J by 3 bases, leaving 11 bases between them. Germline V lookup: CDR1 LGHNA, CDR2 YSLEER. The CDR3 sequence is 16 residues long. The CDR3 nucleotides read TGCGCCAGCAGCCAAGATACGAGAGCGTACACCGGGGAGCTGTTTTTT. Its translation: CASSQDTRAYTGELFF.

V is TRBV4-2 and J is TRBJ1-5; 9 bases fit TRBD1. CDR1 LGHNA and CDR2 YNFKEQ come from the germline V gene. V trimming: 1 base; J trimming: 3 bases; junction bases outside the gene matches: 4. This CDR3 has 16 residues. This chain's CDR3 is CASSQVGTGLNQPQHF. The CDR3 coding sequence is TGTGCCAGCAGCCAAGTCGGGACAGGGCTCAATCAGCCCCAGCATTTT.

This clone was observed once. The rearrangement links TRBV4-2 to TRBJ2-3, with 13 nucleotides matching TRBD2. The V gene end was trimmed by 1 base and the J gene end by 0 bases; junction bases not matched to a gene: 4. CDR1 is LGHNA and CDR2 is YNFKEQ in the germline V gene. There are 18 residues in the CDR3. The CDR3 sequence is CASSQGLAGGPSTDTQYF. Written as DNA, the CDR3 is TGTGCCAGCAGCCAAGGACTAGCGGGGGGACCTAGCACAGATACGCAGTATTTT.

The V gene is TRBV25-1, the J gene TRBJ2-3; 10 bases agree with TRBD2. J was trimmed by 4 bases and V by 4 bases; bases with no gene match: 5. Per germline, CDR1 MGHDK and CDR2 SYGVNS. The CDR3 length is 15 residues. The CDR3 DNA reads TGTGCCAGCAGTGGTAGCGGGGGGAGGTCAGATACGCAGTATTTT. It encodes CASSGSGGRSDTQYF.

The genes are TRBV5-6 and TRBJ1-2; maybe TRBD1 (5 bases). CDR1 and CDR2 from the germline V gene are SGHDT and YYEEEE. This CDR3 spans 17 amino acids. V lost 5 bases to trimming and J lost 2 bases, with 22 bases between them. CDR3 in amino acids: CASSWSIGGPENYGYTF. The DNA for the CDR3 is TGTGCCAGCAGTTGGTCCATTGGGGGTCCGGAAAACTATGGCTACACCTTC.

This CDR3 reads CASSPQDGQETQYF. The CDR3 DNA sequence: TGTGCCAGCAGTCCGCAGGACGGACAAGAGACCCAGTACTTC. The gene calls are TRBV28 and TRBJ2-5; D gene ambiguous. This CDR3 is built from 14 residues. The V and J ends lost 5 bases and 2 bases respectively, with 12 bases between them. The germline V gene has CDR1 MDHEN and CDR2 SYDVKM.

The V and J genes are TRBV2 and TRBJ2-1; 7 bases agree with TRBD1. The germline CDR1 and CDR2 sequences are SNHLY and FYNNEI. The V gene end was trimmed by 4 bases and the J gene end by 6 bases; junction bases not matched to a gene: 12. The CDR3 totals 16 residues. CDR3 sequence: CASSGRGQVLGNEQFF. The CDR3 region has the DNA TGTGCCAGCAGTGGAAGGGGGCAAGTTTTAGGCAATGAGCAGTTCTTC.